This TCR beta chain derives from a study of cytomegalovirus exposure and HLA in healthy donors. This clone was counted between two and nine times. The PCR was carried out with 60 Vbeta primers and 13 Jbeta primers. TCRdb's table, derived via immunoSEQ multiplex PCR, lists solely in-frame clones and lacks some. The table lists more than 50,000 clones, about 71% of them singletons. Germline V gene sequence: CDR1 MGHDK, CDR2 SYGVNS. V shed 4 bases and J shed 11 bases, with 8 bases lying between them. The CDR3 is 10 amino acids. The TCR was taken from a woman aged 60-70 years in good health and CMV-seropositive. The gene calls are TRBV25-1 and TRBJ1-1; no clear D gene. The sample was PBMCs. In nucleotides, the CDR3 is TGTGCCAGCAGTGGGCCGGGGGCTTTCTTT. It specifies CASSGPGAFF.